Each of the 27 T cell receptor beta chains below was sequenced from the same sample in a study of breast tumors, draining lymph nodes, adjacent tissues. Breast cancer patients provided tissue from their axillary draining lymph nodes. TCRdb processed the multiplex PCR reads anew with MiXCR; each CDR3 protein has one entry. The profile shows fewer than 90,000 distinct CDR3 sequences, roughly 29% of them singletons. The sequenced sample consisted of axillary lymph node tissue. The receptor set was obtained from a female donor with breast cancer. Some clones in this sample may be carry-over from other donors' samples.

Comments on this clonotype: A much more abundant neighbour one base away suggests this may be a read error. The chain employs TRBV6-1 and TRBJ2-2; D gene ambiguous. Per germline, CDR1 MNHNS and CDR2 SASEGT. The CDR3 loop spans 15 amino acids. V lost 5 bases and J 5 bases, leaving 15 bases between the germline ends. CDR3 residues: CASSHGLTRTGELFF. CDR3 DNA sequence: TGTGCCAGCAGTCATGGTCTAACACGTACCGGGGAGCTGTTTTTT.

This clonotype was detected many times. A much larger clone differs from this one at a single base, so this may be a read error. The genes are TRBV12-3 or TRBV12-4 and TRBJ2-7; D is ambiguous. V dropped 3 bases and J dropped 5 bases, with 11 bases sitting between them. This CDR3 is built from 13 residues. CDR3 nucleotides: TGTGCCAGCAGTTTCGCCCTCCCTAACGAGCAGTACTTC. Translated: CASSFALPNEQYF.

The sample holds many counts of this clonotype. V gene TRBV11-2 combines with J gene TRBJ2-5; unclear D gene. Germline V gene sequence: CDR1 SGHAT, CDR2 FQNNGV. The CDR3 contains 14 residues. Trimming took off 5 bases at V and 1 base at J, with 11 bases between the two ends. The CDR3 is CASSASRVQETQYF. The DNA for the CDR3 is TGTGCCAGCAGCGCCTCCAGAGTCCAAGAGACCCAGTACTTC.

This clonotype was observed many times. The genes are TRBV5-1 and TRBJ2-3; TRBD2 matches at 12 bases. The CDR3 sequence is 17 residues long. From germline, CDR1 is SGHRS and CDR2 YFSETQ. Trimming cost V 4 bases and J 5 bases; bases outside gene matches: 11. Written as DNA, the CDR3 is TGCGCCAGCAGCCCCGGGCGGCTAGCGGGAGGGAGAGATACGCAGTATTTT. Protein: CASSPGRLAGGRDTQYF.

Note on this clonotype: It may be a read error: a sequence one base away is much more abundant. The chain carries TRBV6-4 and TRBJ2-2; 8 bases are a match to TRBD2. Germline values: CDR1 MRHNA, CDR2 SNTAGT. CDR3 size: 14 residues. CDR3 sequence (DNA): TGTGCCAGCACTGCCGGGATCGGGAGGGGGGAGCTGTCTTTT. This codes for CASTAGIGRGELSF.

This clonotype was seen repeatedly, ten times or more. The DNA of the CDR3 is TGCAGTGCTCCTACTAGCGGATCCTACGAGCAGTACTTC. It yields the protein CSAPTSGSYEQYF. The chain employs TRBV20-1 and TRBJ2-7, with TRBD2 matching over 8 bases. Germline CDR1 and CDR2: DFQATT and SNEGSKA (reference sequence). This CDR3 region has 13 residues. Trimming removed 5 bases from V and 1 base from J; junction bases left unmatched: 4.

At least ten counts were recorded for this clonotype. This chain joins TRBV7-3 and TRBJ2-7; 7 bases match TRBD2. The length of the CDR3 is 15 residues. CDR1 is SGHTA and CDR2 is FQGTGA in the germline V gene. Unmatched junction bases numbered 8, after V lost 5 bases and J lost 1 base. In nucleotides, the CDR3 is TGTGCCAGCAGCCGTACGGGAGGTAGTTCCTACGAGCAGTACTTC. The encoded protein is CASSRTGGSSYEQYF.

With regard to this clonotype: Here the CDR3 omits its conserved ending phenylalanine or tryptophan, so a read error is the likely source. V usage is TRBV9 and J usage is TRBJ2-7; 11 bases fit TRBD2. CDR1 and CDR2 (germline): SGDLS, YYNGEE. CDR3 size: 13 residues. Trimming at V came to 4 bases and at J to 5 bases, leaving 2 bases not matched to a gene. This CDR3 reads CASSTGLADEQYS. CDR3 nucleotide sequence: TGTGCCAGCAGCACGGGACTAGCGGACGAGCAGTACTCC.

This clonotype occurred many times. This sequence joins TRBV25-1 and TRBJ2-5; D unclear. Trimming stripped 4 bases from V and 12 bases from J, with 18 bases between. CDR3 length equals 13 residues. Germline V gives CDR1 MGHDK, CDR2 SYGVNS. CDR3 residues: CASSVARVSPEYF. CDR3 in DNA: TGTGCCAGCAGTGTAGCTAGGGTCTCGCCCGAGTACTTC. The full variable domain, its missing parts supplied by reference TRBV25-1 and TRBJ2-5, is EADIYQTPRYLVIGTGKKITLECSQTMGHDKMYWYQQDPGMELHLIHYSYGVNSTEKGDLSSESTVSRIRTEHFPLTLESARPSHTSQYLCASSVARVSPEYFGPGTRLLVL.

Regarding this clonotype: At one end the junction does not follow the germline gene, possibly because of a read error. The chain joins TRBV7-3 to TRBJ2-2; 8 positions match TRBD2. The germline gives CDR1 SGHTA, CDR2 FQGTGA. This CDR3 contains 15 residues. CDR3 in amino acids: CASSSRGGITGELLF. CDR3 nucleotides: TGTGCCAGCAGCTCCCGCGGGGGGATCACCGGGGAGCTGCTTTTT.

This clonotype appeared a few times. The rearrangement joins TRBV7-2 to TRBJ1-1; D ambiguous. The CDR3 runs to 13 residues. The V end lost 5 bases, the J end lost 1 base, and 8 bases lay between the germline ends. The germline V gene encodes CDR1 SGHTA and CDR2 FQGNSA. The CDR3 DNA reads TGTGCCAGCAGCCACACAACGAACACTGAAGCTTTCTTT. Its translation: CASSHTTNTEAFF.

This clonotype was detected a few times. The chain employs TRBV4-1 and TRBJ2-4; D uncertain. The CDR3 spans 18 residues. With 1 base removed from V and 0 bases from J, the gap between germline ends came to 16 bases. Germline CDR1 MGHRA, CDR2 YSYEKL. The CDR3 sequence: CASSQVVTDLLAKNIQYF. CDR3 DNA: TGCGCCAGCAGCCAAGTCGTTACTGACCTGCTAGCCAAAAACATTCAGTACTTC.

This clonotype was recorded at least ten times. The rearrangement uses TRBV30 and TRBJ2-7; D is ambiguous. The germline V gene encodes CDR1 GTSNPN and CDR2 SVGIG (reference sequence). The CDR3 sequence is 13 residues long. V lost 0 bases and J lost 3, with 9 bases in between. CDR3 amino acids: CAWSVGPHYEQYF. In DNA form, the CDR3 reads TGTGCCTGGAGTGTAGGCCCCCACTACGAGCAGTACTTC.

In its sample, this clonotype was seen many times. V and J are TRBV18 and TRBJ2-3; D remains unclear. The germline V and J ends were trimmed by 8 bases and 1 base, with 7 bases remaining between them. Germline CDR1 KGHSH, CDR2 LQKENI. This CDR3 has 12 residues. The CDR3, as DNA: TGTGCCAGCAGCCCAGGCACAGATACGCAGTATTTT. As protein: CASSPGTDTQYF.

This clonotype was found a few times. Since a much larger clone is just one base distant, this may be a read error. This chain connects TRBV6-5 to TRBJ2-5; D is unresolved. Germline CDR1 and CDR2: MNHEY and SVGAGI. V was trimmed by 5 bases and J by 1 base, leaving 8 bases between them. The CDR3 totals 13 residues. The CDR3 nucleotides are TGTGCCAGCAGTCATCACAGCCAAGAGACCCAGTACTTC. This gives the protein CASSHHSQETQYF.

Comment on this clonotype: The conserved closing phenylalanine or tryptophan is absent in this CDR3, likely reflecting a read error. The limits of the CDR3 on the DNA are not certain, so only TCRdb's listed CDR3 is given. V usage is TRBV10-3 and J usage is TRBJ1-5. Ends included, the CDR3 has 13 residues. Germline CDR1 reads ENHRY; CDR2 reads SYGVKD. CDR3 residues: CATRFYSNQPQHR.

This clonotype was seen ten or more times. This chain connects TRBV7-2 to TRBJ2-2; TRBD2 aligns across 8 bases. V trimming: 3 bases; J trimming: 1 base; junction bases outside the gene matches: 1. The CDR3 totals 15 residues. CDR1 and CDR2 (germline): SGHTA, FQGNSA. The CDR3, as DNA: TGTGCCAGCAGCTTTACTAGCGGGAACACCGGGGAGCTGTTTTTT. Translated, it gives CASSFTSGNTGELFF.

This clonotype was recorded at least ten times. This chain links TRBV4-3 with TRBJ2-1, with 10 bases aligning to TRBD2. The CDR3 is 14 amino acids. Germline V gene sequence: CDR1 LGHNA, CDR2 YSLEER. V lost 5 bases to trimming and J lost 6 bases; unmatched junction nucleotides: 4. CDR3: CASSDSGRLNEQFF. The DNA for the CDR3 is TGCGCCAGCAGCGATAGCGGGAGGCTCAATGAGCAGTTCTTC.

This clonotype was picked up many times. The chain combines TRBV7-2 with TRBJ2-7; TRBD2 agrees at 10 bases. The CDR3 runs 15 residues. Trimming at V came to 5 bases and at J to 6 bases, leaving 10 bases not matched to a gene. In germline, CDR1 is SGHTA, CDR2 FQGNSA. The chain's CDR3 is CASSISSGGVSEQYF. The CDR3 DNA reads TGTGCCAGCAGCATATCTAGCGGGGGAGTGTCCGAGCAGTACTTC.

This clonotype was seen many times. This rearrangement joins TRBV9 to TRBJ2-1; TRBD2 might be the D (5 bases). Trimming shortened V by 3 bases and J by 5 bases, and 15 bases separated the two germline ends. Germline CDR1 and CDR2: SGDLS and YYNGEE. The CDR3 runs 15 residues. CDR3 in amino acids: CASSETGLQNNEQFF. CDR3 in DNA: TGTGCCAGCAGCGAGACGGGGTTACAGAACAATGAGCAGTTCTTC.

The rearrangement links TRBV25-1 to TRBJ1-2; 10 bases map to TRBD1. The CDR3 spans 20 residues. The trim removed 6 bases at V and 0 bases at J, leaving 19 bases unmatched. Germline V CDR1 and CDR2: MGHDK, SYGVNS. CDR3 bases: TGTGCCAGCAGAACGACGGTGGGGACAGGGGCGCGAGGACCTAACTATGGCTACACCTTC. Encoded protein: CASRTTVGTGARGPNYGYTF.

This clonotype was observed many times. This chain links TRBV6-1 with TRBJ2-3; D could derive from TRBD1 or TRBD2 (5 bases each). Germline CDR1 MNHNS, CDR2 SASEGT. The CDR3 is made up of 17 amino acids. Trimming cost V 6 bases and J 4 bases, with 23 bases left between them. CDR3 amino acids: CASRVNPGTESADTQYF. The CDR3 DNA is TGTGCCAGCAGAGTGAACCCAGGGACGGAAAGCGCAGATACGCAGTATTTT.

The V call is TRBV10-3, the J call TRBJ1-1; D not certain. Deletions cut 0 bases from V and 1 base from J, with 9 bases between. The CDR3 is 15 amino acids. CDR1 and CDR2 (germline): ENHRY, SYGVKD. The CDR3 DNA is TGTGCCATCAGTGAGTCCCCAATAGCGAACACTGAAGCTTTCTTT. Amino acid sequence: CAISESPIANTEAFF.

This clonotype showed up many times. The chain recombines TRBV11-2 with TRBJ2-7; D ambiguous. V was cut by 6 bases and J by 0 bases, with 15 bases left in between. There are 15 residues in the CDR3. CDR1 and CDR2 (germline): SGHAT, FQNNGV. The CDR3 protein is CASRVFGSSSYEQYF. CDR3 sequence (DNA): TGTGCCAGCAGGGTGTTTGGGTCCTCCTCCTACGAGCAGTACTTC.

Many counts were recorded for this clonotype. The chain combines TRBV7-9 with TRBJ2-2, with D possibly TRBD1 on 8 matching bases. With 6 bases removed from V and 3 bases from J, the gap between germline ends came to 17 bases. The CDR3 runs to 16 residues. Germline V gives CDR1 SEHNR, CDR2 FQNEAQ (reference sequence). CDR3 DNA: TGTGCCAGCAGAGACTGGACAGGGAGGGACACCGGGGAGCTGTTTTTT. This encodes CASRDWTGRDTGELFF.

The table lists this clonotype with many counts. The rearrangement joins TRBV3-1 to TRBJ2-7; 9 bases agree with TRBD1. J lost 9 bases, V lost 4 bases, and 7 bases had no gene match. CDR3 length: 13 residues. Germline values: CDR1 LGHDT, CDR2 YNNKEL (reference sequence). This CDR3 reads CASSPGQGKGQYF. The CDR3 DNA reads as TGTGCCAGCAGCCCGGGACAGGGAAAAGGGCAGTACTTC.

This clonotype was observed at least ten times. V usage is TRBV4-2 and J usage is TRBJ1-2; no clear D gene. The V end lost 0 bases, the J end lost 7 bases, and 18 bases lay between the germline ends. Germline CDR1 is LGHNA and CDR2 is YNFKEQ. CDR3 length: 16 amino acids. CDR3 DNA: TGTGCCAGCAGCCAAGATCTAGGTGGGGTGAAGTTTGGCTACACCTTC. Amino acids: CASSQDLGGVKFGYTF.